This T cell receptor (beta chain) was documented in a study of OX40 agonist ivuxolimab in advanced cancers. Sequencing was performed with immunoSEQ multiplex PCR; in TCRdb, only in-frame clones are kept and a portion is missing. The sample carries 100,000 to 140,000 clones, 85% to 95% recorded once. Study-level points and caveats: Within 6 weeks, CD4+ and CD8+ blood T cells expanded clonally at 0.1 to 3.0 mg/kg.

Deletions cut 9 bases from V and 1 base from J, with 37 bases between. Germline lookup yields CDR1 ENHRY and CDR2 SYGVKD. The CDR3 runs to 22 residues. Note on this clone: Its antigen is as yet unknown.

The source of this sequence is an adult with an advanced solid tumor such as melanoma, head and neck, liver or kidney cancer. V is TRBV10-3 and J is TRBJ2-1, with D possibly being TRBD1 (7 bases). Sequencing used CD4+ or CD8+ T cells sorted from blood, obtained in a trial of the OX40 agonist ivuxolimab. As DNA, the CDR3 is TGTGCCATGACTAGTAGACAGGGACATTCAGGGGGGCCCGGTAAGTCCTACAATGAGCAGTTCTTC. Its translation is CAMTSRQGHSGGPGKSYNEQFF.